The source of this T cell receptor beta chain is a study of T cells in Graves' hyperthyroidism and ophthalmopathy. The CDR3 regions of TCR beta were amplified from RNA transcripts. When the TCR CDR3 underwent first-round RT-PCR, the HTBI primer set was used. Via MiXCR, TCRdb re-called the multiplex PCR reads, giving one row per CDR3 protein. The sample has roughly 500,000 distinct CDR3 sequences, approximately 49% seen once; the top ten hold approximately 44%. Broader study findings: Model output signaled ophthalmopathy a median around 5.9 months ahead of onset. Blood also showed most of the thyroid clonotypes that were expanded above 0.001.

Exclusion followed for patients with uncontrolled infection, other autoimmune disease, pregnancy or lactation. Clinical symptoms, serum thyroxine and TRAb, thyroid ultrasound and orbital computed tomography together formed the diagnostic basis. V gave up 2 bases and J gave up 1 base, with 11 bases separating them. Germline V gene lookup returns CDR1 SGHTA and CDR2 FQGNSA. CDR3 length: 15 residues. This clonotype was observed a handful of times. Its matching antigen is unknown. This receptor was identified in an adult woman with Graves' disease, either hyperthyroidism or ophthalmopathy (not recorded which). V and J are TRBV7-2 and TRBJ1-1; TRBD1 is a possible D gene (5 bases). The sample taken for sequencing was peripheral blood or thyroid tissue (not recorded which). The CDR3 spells CASSLWRQRNTEAFF. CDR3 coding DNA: TGTGCCAGCAGCTTATGGAGACAGCGGAACACTGAAGCTTTCTTT. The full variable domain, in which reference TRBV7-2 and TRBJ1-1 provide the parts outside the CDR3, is GAGVSQSPSNKVTEKGKDVELRCDPISGHTALYWYRQSLGQGLEFLIYFQGNSAPDKSGLPSDRFSAERTGGSVSTLTIQRTQQEDSAVYLCASSLWRQRNTEAFFGQGTRLTVV.